The clone carrying this T cell receptor (beta chain) was recorded many times. Its specificity is not known. Genomic DNA served as template for TCR beta VDJ and CDR3 profiling. MiXCR, run by TCRdb on the reads, gives a single entry per CDR3 protein. The table lists some 180,000 distinct CDR3 sequences, roughly 63% of them singletons. The record originates from a study of CD8+CD57+ T cells in acquired aplastic anemia. About the research overall: Sorted CD4+ and CD8+ cells gave an average of roughly 3 ug of DNA. Study conclusions and caveats: Both patients and controls carried the same twenty-nine CD8+ CDR3 sequences. For CD8+ Simpson's diversity, patients and controls showed no significant difference.

Trimming left V 1 base short and J 4 bases short, with 9 bases between. The CDR3 consists of 14 residues. Germline V gene lookup returns CDR1 SGHRS and CDR2 YFSETQ. Whoever was chosen for sequencing had shown CD8+CD57+ cell expansion by flow cytometry. Among the patients, none had received any therapy at the time of blood sampling. The V and J genes are TRBV5-1 and TRBJ2-1; possible D gene TRBD1, 5 bases. Source material: sorted CD4+, CD8+, or CD8+CD57+ T cells (not recorded which) from PBMCs. The sequence was collected from a human donor with aplastic anemia. The CDR3 sequence: CASSLTQAYNEQFF. The CDR3 DNA reads TGCGCCAGCAGCTTGACACAGGCTTACAATGAGCAGTTCTTC. Complete variable domain (other parts from reference TRBV5-1 and TRBJ2-1): KAGVTQTPRYLIKTRGQQVTLSCSPISGHRSVSWYQQTPGQGLQFLFEYFSETQRNKGNFPGRFSGRQFSNSRSEMNVSTLELGDSALYLCASSLTQAYNEQFFGPGTRLTVL.